Shown below are 15 T cell receptor beta chains from a single sample sequenced in a study of T cells in Graves' hyperthyroidism and ophthalmopathy (dated by TCRdb to between 2018 and 2020). Libraries were built with multiplex PCR. Sequencing took place on an Illumina HiSeq 2000. Amplification of TCR beta CDR3 regions was carried out from RNA transcripts. The TCR CDR3 was subjected to a first round of RT-PCR using the HTBI primer set and the Qiagen OneStep RT-PCR kit. Clones were called with MiXCR by TCRdb after fastp trimmed the public reads at Q25, and only in-frame beta chains were retained. Rows merge per CDR3 protein into single entries with the most common DNA and genes. The sample yields approximately 640,000 distinct CDR3 sequences; roughly 46% were counted once. Less than 9% of the sample comes from the top ten. Sequencing was done on a sample of peripheral blood or thyroid tissue (not recorded which). The receptors were gathered from an adult man with Graves' disease, either hyperthyroidism or ophthalmopathy (not recorded which).

This clonotype was seen only a few times. The rearrangement uses TRBV7-9 and TRBJ2-7; no clear D gene. Trimming took off 4 bases at V and 5 bases at J, with 21 bases between the two ends. CDR3 length: 16 amino acids. Germline CDR1 and CDR2: SEHNR and FQNEAQ (reference sequence). Written as DNA, the CDR3 is TGTGCCAGCAGCTCCCCAACAGTGAGACTGATCCACGAGCAGTACTTC. It yields the protein CASSSPTVRLIHEQYF.

V and J are TRBV19 and TRBJ2-5; D is ambiguous. V was clipped by 1 base and J by 7 bases, with 4 bases between them. This CDR3 region has 11 residues. Germline values: CDR1 LNHDA, CDR2 SQIVND (reference sequence). The CDR3 DNA sequence: TGTGCCAGTAGTATAGGGGGGACCCAGTACTTC. Translation: CASSIGGTQYF. Full variable domain (remainder filled in from reference TRBV19 and TRBJ2-5): DGGITQSPKYLFRKEGQNVTLSCEQNLNHDAMYWYRQDPGQGLRLIYYSQIVNDFQKGDIAEGYSVSREKKESFPLTVTSAQKNPTAFYLCASSIGGTQYFGPGTRLLVL.

V and J are TRBV5-4 and TRBJ1-2, with 7 bases lining up with TRBD1. From germline, CDR1 is SGHNT and CDR2 YYREEE (reference sequence). Germline trimming cut 4 bases from V and 0 bases from J; bases unmatched to any gene: 6. The CDR3 contains 15 residues. This CDR3 reads CASSRQGNSNYGYTF. CDR3 bases: TGTGCCAGCAGCAGACAGGGAAACTCTAACTATGGCTACACCTTC.

V is TRBV28 and J is TRBJ1-5, with 10 bases fitting TRBD1. Germline assignment: CDR1 MDHEN and CDR2 SYDVKM. CDR3 size: 16 residues. Unmatched junction bases numbered 7, after V lost 3 bases and J lost 5 bases. CDR3: CASSFSGTGDDQPQHF. The CDR3 region has the DNA TGTGCCAGCAGTTTCTCCGGGACAGGGGACGATCAGCCCCAGCATTTT. Looking up the rest from reference TRBV28 and TRBJ1-5 gives the full variable domain: DVKVTQSSRYLVKRTGEKVFLECVQDMDHENMFWYRQDPGLGLRLIYFSYDVKMKEKGDIPEGYSVSREKKERFSLILESASTNQTSMYLCASSFSGTGDDQPQHFGDGTRLSIL.

Only a few counts were recorded for this clonotype. The chain joins TRBV10-3 to TRBJ1-1, with D unclear. The CDR3 is 14 residues long. The V end lost 10 bases, the J end lost 0 bases, and 15 bases lay between the germline ends. Germline V lookup: CDR1 ENHRY, CDR2 SYGVKD. The CDR3 loop is CASSPLRMNTEAFF. The CDR3 region has the DNA TGTGCCAGCTCACCACTTAGGATGAACACTGAAGCTTTCTTT.

Remarks on this clonotype: This could be a read error, since a much larger clone is one nucleotide away. The V gene is TRBV9, the J gene TRBJ1-3, with a possible D match to TRBD1 (5 bases). The CDR3 is 17 residues long. CDR1 and CDR2 (germline): SGDLS, YYNGEE. CDR3 region: CASSRNSGSKAGNTVYF. The CDR3 DNA reads TGTGCCAGCAGCAGAAATTCAGGGAGTAAAGCTGGAAACACCGTATATTTT.

This clonotype was detected many times. This chain uses TRBV2 with TRBJ1-1, with D perhaps matching TRBD1 (6 bases). Germline V gene lookup returns CDR1 SNHLY and CDR2 FYNNEI. The germline V and J ends were trimmed by 6 bases and 3 bases, with 14 bases remaining between them. This CDR3 has 14 residues. CDR3 region: CASRRREGDTEAFF. CDR3 DNA: TGTGCCAGCAGACGAAGGGAGGGGGACACTGAAGCTTTCTTT.

Worth noting for this clonotype: This may come from a read error, since a much larger clone is one base off. The V gene is TRBV29-1, the J gene TRBJ2-5; 7 bases align to TRBD2. Germline trimming cut 3 bases from V and 5 bases from J; bases unmatched to any gene: 6. The CDR3 runs to 13 residues. Germline CDR1 and CDR2: SQVTM and ANQGSEA. CDR3 nucleotide sequence: TGCAGCGTTGAGTGGGAGGGGCAGGAGACCCAGTACTTC. It yields the protein CSVEWEGQETQYF.

To note about this clonotype: A junction end diverges from the germline sequence, so it may reflect a read error. This sequence joins TRBV10-3 and TRBJ2-7; perhaps D is TRBD1 or TRBD2 (6 bases each). The germline V gene has CDR1 ENHRY and CDR2 SYGVKD. The CDR3 extends over 14 amino acids. As DNA, the CDR3 is TGTGCCAGCAGTGAATCAACGGGGGCGGGGGAGCAGTACTTC. Translated: CASSESTGAGEQYF.

This clonotype was found many times. This chain uses TRBV2 with TRBJ1-2; 9 bases map to TRBD1. CDR3 length: 15 residues. V gave up 6 bases and J gave up 8 bases; unmatched junction bases: 13. Germline CDR1 and CDR2: SNHLY and FYNNEI. The CDR3 region is CASSTLAGTGTGYTF. The CDR3 DNA reads TGTGCCAGCAGCACGTTGGCCGGGACAGGGACCGGCTACACCTTC. Full variable domain (outside the CDR3, taken from reference TRBV2 and TRBJ1-2): EPEVTQTPSHQVTQMGQEVILRCVPISNHLYFYWYRQILGQKVEFLVSFYNNEISEKSEIFDDQFSVERPDGSNFTLKIRSTKLEDSAMYFCASSTLAGTGTGYTFGSGTRLTVV.

V gene TRBV29-1 combines with J gene TRBJ1-6, with 11 bases matching TRBD1. The germline V gene has CDR1 SQVTM and CDR2 ANQGSEA. The V gene end was trimmed by 8 bases and the J gene end by 13 bases; junction bases not matched to a gene: 7. The CDR3 is 12 amino acids. CDR3: CSQGQGVSPLHF. The CDR3 DNA is TGCAGCCAGGGACAGGGGGTTTCCCCCCTCCACTTT.

This clonotype was found a few times. The rearrangement joins TRBV7-8 to TRBJ2-7; TRBD1 might be the D (6 bases). CDR3 size: 16 residues. CDR1 is SGHVS and CDR2 is FQNEAQ in the germline V gene. The V and J ends lost 4 bases and 3 bases respectively, with 19 bases between them. In DNA form, the CDR3 reads TGTGCCAGCAGCTCAGGGGTGGAGGAGCCCATCTACGAGCAGTACTTC. This translates into CASSSGVEEPIYEQYF.

The chain is built from TRBV7-7 and TRBJ2-7; the match to TRBD1 covers 8 bases. CDR3 length equals 15 residues. Germline V gene lookup returns CDR1 SSHAT and CDR2 FNYEAQ (reference sequence). The trim removed 3 bases at V and 7 bases at J, leaving 11 bases unmatched. The CDR3 region has the DNA TGTGCCAGCAGCTTGTCACAGCAGGGGGCAGGGGAGCAGTACTTC. It is translated as CASSLSQQGAGEQYF.

This sequence joins TRBV20-1 and TRBJ2-7; D is ambiguous. The germline V gene has CDR1 DFQATT and CDR2 SNEGSKA (reference sequence). Trimming shortened V by 3 bases and J by 7 bases, and 13 bases separated the two germline ends. The CDR3 consists of 12 residues. The CDR3 loop reads CSASSEVREQYF. CDR3 sequence (DNA): TGCAGTGCTAGCTCTGAGGTTAGGGAGCAGTACTTC.

This clonotype was observed a few times. The chain uses TRBV20-1 and TRBJ1-1, with unresolved D. The V and J ends lost 3 bases and 3 bases respectively, with 14 bases between them. The CDR3 is 14 amino acids. The germline gives CDR1 DFQATT, CDR2 SNEGSKA (reference sequence). CDR3 DNA sequence: TGCAGTGCTAGGGAAGAACGAGGGTACACTGAAGCTTTCTTT. It yields the protein CSAREERGYTEAFF.